This T cell receptor (beta chain) comes out of a study of blood T cell repertoires in COVID-19. The protocol was immunoSEQ multiplex PCR, while the TCRdb copy is restricted to in-frame clones and leaves out a portion. The sample carries around 89,000 clones, 70% to 90% recorded once. Germline loops: CDR1 SGHVS, CDR2 FQNEAQ. V dropped 1 base and J dropped 8; count of bases not matched to a gene: 5. The CDR3 contains 15 residues. Sequenced input: peripheral blood. The V call is TRBV7-8, the J call TRBJ2-1; 10 positions match TRBD2. The TCR sequence derives from a man aged 50-59 years with acute or convalescent COVID-19. The CDR3 bases are TGTGCCAGCAGCTTAGGTAGCGGGGGGTTCTATGAGCAGTTCTTC. It encodes CASSLGSGGFYEQFF.